This T cell receptor beta chain was profiled in a study of CD8+ T cells in alopecia areata. The CDR3 spans 16 residues. The germline CDR1 and CDR2 sequences are SNHLY and FYNNEI. The ends were cut back, 7 bases at V and 1 base at J, with 14 bases in the middle. In each case, RNA was isolated and then reverse transcribed into cDNA as the sequencing template. Measured with immunoSEQ multiplex PCR; TCRdb has only the in-frame clones, and not every one. Among roughly 97,000 clones listed, 41% were seen once. The receptor was isolated from a human donor with alopecia areata. The chain has TRBV2 and TRBJ2-6; maybe TRBD2 (6 bases). Sequencing was done on a sample of CD4+ T cells sorted from blood. CDR3 nucleotide sequence: TGTGCCAGCACGTATGACGCGGGGTCTGGGGCCAACGTCCTGACTTTC. Amino acid sequence: CASTYDAGSGANVLTF. The variable domain in full, completed from reference TRBV2 and TRBJ2-6, reads EPEVTQTPSHQVTQMGQEVILRCVPISNHLYFYWYRQILGQKVEFLVSFYNNEISEKSEIFDDQFSVERPDGSNFTLKIRSTKLEDSAMYFCASTYDAGSGANVLTFGAGSRLTVL.